In this sample, the clone carrying this T cell receptor (beta chain) turned up once. What it binds is not known. The data belong to a study of T cell responses to AZD1222 COVID-19 vaccine. The assay was immunoSEQ multiplex PCR, and TCRdb's table has in-frame clones only and misses some. The repertoire consists of about 110,000 clones, with 91% occurring once and the leading ten covering 7% to 9%. V dropped 5 bases and J dropped 7 bases, with 21 bases sitting between them. The CDR3 loop spans 15 amino acids. CDR1 and CDR2 (germline): SGHTA, FQGNSA. Findings and caveats of the study: Targeting of unmutated variant regions was reportedly seen in nearly half of spike-specific TCRs. Spike-specific TCR repertoires showed rising breadth and depth after two AZD1222 doses. Among AZD1222 vaccinees, only six or seven were seropositive at baseline.

Here the sequenced sample was peripheral blood, taken on day 0 of AZD1222 vaccination. The chain links TRBV7-2 to TRBJ2-7, with a tentative D call TRBD1 (5 bases). The origin of this receptor is an adult in good health. CDR3 loop: CASSANRIRMGEQYF. The CDR3 DNA follows: TGTGCCAGCAGCGCCAACAGGATTCGGATGGGGGAGCAGTACTTC.